The entry below describes one T cell receptor beta chain. This entry is derived from a study of blood T cells in healthy people across ages. The CDR3 sequence is 16 residues long. Looked up from germline, CDR1 is GTSNPN and CDR2 is SVGIG (reference sequence). Deletions cut 2 bases from V and 5 bases from J, with 18 bases between. Alongside a J-beta primer mix, a sample-barcoded 5' primer served in a second PCR lasting roughly 7 to 11 cycles. TCRdb called the 5' RACE reads again in MiXCR, with one record for every CDR3 protein. This table has 1.5 million to 2 million distinct CDR3 sequences, around 35% appearing once.

This chain joins TRBV30 and TRBJ1-4; a weak D match, TRBD1 (6 bases). Sequenced sample: blood. The source of this sequence is a woman aged 30 to 39 in good health. The CDR3 nucleotides read TGTGCCTGGAGTCCCTATGGGGACACAGAAAATGAAAAACTGTTTTTT. Residues: CAWSPYGDTENEKLFF.